This T cell receptor beta chain was retrieved from a study of PD-L1 blockade in urothelial cancer. This CDR3 contains 16 residues. Trimming took off 0 bases at V and 7 bases at J, with 13 bases between the two ends. The V gene's germline CDR1 is LNHDA and CDR2 SQIVND (reference sequence). As for time point: peripheral blood 6 weeks after treatment start. Generated by immunoSEQ multiplex PCR, the TCRdb table keeps only in-frame clones and is missing some. The sample lists approximately 93,000 clones, less than 90% occurring once. This specimen consisted of PBMCs, obtained around atezolizumab (anti-PD-L1) treatment. This rearrangement joins TRBV19 to TRBJ1-6; no firm D call. This sequence was found in a man between 65 and 85 years old with urothelial cancer. The CDR3 bases are TGTGCCAGTAGTATAGACGGGGTTTCGTGGAATTCACCCCTCCACTTT. Translated, it gives CASSIDGVSWNSPLHF.